This T cell receptor (beta chain) was captured in a study of T cells in Graves' hyperthyroidism and ophthalmopathy. Study-wide results and caveats: Most expanded thyroid clonotypes above 0.001 recurred in blood.

This clonotype turned up a few times. Its antigen is as yet unknown. CDR1 and CDR2 from the germline V gene are DFQATT and SNEGSKA (reference sequence). The V end lost 0 bases, the J end lost 2 bases, and 8 bases lay between the germline ends. This CDR3 region has 13 residues. TCR beta CDR3 regions were amplified from RNA transcripts. First-round RT-PCR with HTBI primers amplified the TCR CDR3 region. TCRdb reprocessed the multiplex PCR reads via MiXCR and lists one record per CDR3 protein. The data show over 700,000 distinct CDR3 sequences, roughly a sixth seen once. Sequencing was carried out using blood. The V and J genes are TRBV20-1 and TRBJ2-7; D is possibly TRBD1 (5 bases). This clonotype originated in a woman aged 45-59 years with Graves' hyperthyroidism that later progressed to Graves' ophthalmopathy. The CDR3 is CSARDETAYEQYF. The CDR3 nucleotides are TGCAGTGCTAGAGATGAGACAGCCTACGAGCAGTACTTC.